The rows below give T cell receptor beta chains drawn from one sample of a study of CD8 T cells in ankylosing spondylitis. In TCRdb, the 5' RACE reads were re-called with MiXCR into one record per CDR3 protein. The sample has a few hundred thousand distinct CDR3 sequences; approximately 8% are singletons. The sequenced sample consisted of blood, either unsorted or a sorted T cell fraction (not recorded which). Source of these receptors: a male donor with ankylosing spondylitis. Each CDR3 is given with its conserved first and last residue. D genes are given only for firm matches. Clone size is given for some rows only: seen once, a few or many times, or a class if the clone is expanded.

TRBJ2-3,TRBV7-9,NA,NA,CASSRTGKADTQYF,TGTGCCAGCAGCCGTACAGGGAAGGCAGATACGCAGTATTTT
TRBJ2-7,TRBV3-1,NA,NA,CASSLRHSSYEQYF,TGTGCCAGCAGCCTTCGACACAGCTCCTACGAGCAGTACTTC
TRBJ2-7,TRBV7-2,TRBD2,few,CASSFDSGRAREQYF,TGTGCCAGCAGCTTTGACAGCGGGAGGGCCCGGGAGCAGTACTTC
TRBJ1-6,TRBV20-1,TRBD1,NA,CSARPGTVDNSPLHF,TGCAGTGCTAGACCGGGGACAGTAGATAATTCACCCCTCCACTTT
TRBJ2-2,TRBV7-2,TRBD2,NA,CASSLMSGRAHTGELFF,TGTGCCAGCAGCTTAATGAGCGGGAGGGCCCACACCGGGGAGCTGTTTTTT
TRBJ2-7,TRBV28,TRBD1,many,CASSLLRGHEQYF,TGTGCCAGCAGTTTATTAAGGGGGCACGAGCAGTACTTC
TRBJ1-4,TRBV15,NA,NA,CATSYQEEKLFF,TGTGCCACCAGTTACCAGGAAGAAAAACTGTTTTTT
TRBJ1-5,TRBV6-2/TRBV6-3,NA,NA,CASSYEADPVTLEPMDQPQHF,TGTGCCAGCAGTTACGAGGCGGATCCGGTTACTTTAGAACCGATGGATCAGCCCCAGCATTTT
TRBJ1-3,TRBV14,NA,many,CASSHRRTGNTIYF,TGTGCCAGCAGCCACCGGAGGACGGGGAACACCATATATTTT
TRBJ1-5,TRBV19,NA,NA,CASSIGQEETQPQHF,TGTGCCAGTAGTATCGGTCAAGAGGAGACTCAGCCCCAGCATTTT
TRBJ1-2,TRBV18,NA,few,CASSPNGAGAGGYTF,TGTGCCAGCTCACCAAATGGCGCAGGGGCTGGTGGCTACACCTTC
TRBJ1-1,TRBV29-1,NA,many,CSVRQEEAFF,TGCAGCGTACGACAGGAGGAAGCTTTCTTT
TRBJ1-2,TRBV24-1,TRBD1,NA,CATSDGTGYGYTF,TGTGCCACCAGTGATGGGACAGGCTATGGCTACACCTTC
TRBJ2-2,TRBV4-2,NA,many,CASSQEVTGELFF,TGTGCCAGCAGCCAAGAAGTAACCGGGGAGCTGTTTTTT
TRBJ1-1,TRBV18,TRBD1,many,CASSGQGWRNTEAFF,TGTGCCAGCTCAGGACAGGGCTGGAGGAACACTGAAGCTTTCTTT
TRBJ1-3,TRBV5-6,TRBD1,NA,CASSFDREYTIYF,TGTGCCAGCAGCTTCGACAGGGAATACACCATATATTTT
TRBJ1-6,TRBV12-3/TRBV12-4,NA,few,CASSLSLAYNSPLHF,TGTGCCAGCAGTTTATCCTTGGCGTATAATTCACCCCTCCACTTT
TRBJ1-2,TRBV20-1,TRBD1,NA,CSASRLGQAGYGYTF,TGCAGTGCTAGTCGTTTAGGACAGGCGGGGTATGGCTACACCTTC
TRBJ1-5,TRBV6-6,NA,NA,CASSFGGRQPQHF,TGTGCCAGCAGTTTCGGGGGCCGGCAGCCCCAGCATTTT
TRBJ2-7,TRBV10-3,TRBD2,NA,CAISGGTSGMLEQYF,TGTGCCATCAGTGGCGGGACTAGCGGGATGCTCGAGCAGTACTTC
TRBJ1-5,TRBV5-1,TRBD1,few,CASSNIPGGQGNQPQHF,TGCGCCAGCAGCAACATTCCGGGAGGACAGGGCAATCAGCCCCAGCATTTT
TRBJ2-1,TRBV10-3,TRBD2,NA,CAISERHAGEGYNEQFF,TGTGCCATCAGTGAGAGGCATGCGGGAGAGGGATACAATGAGCAGTTCTTC
TRBJ2-3,TRBV5-1,NA,few,CASSLRGPGTDTQYF,TGCGCCAGCAGCTTGCGCGGACCGGGGACAGATACGCAGTATTTT
TRBJ2-1,TRBV27,NA,few,CASSRSQANNEQFF,TGTGCCAGCAGTCGATCCCAGGCCAACAATGAGCAGTTCTTC
TRBJ2-1,TRBV28,NA,NA,CASSLFRGEQFF,TGTGCCAGCAGTTTATTTAGGGGTGAGCAGTTCTTC
TRBJ1-4,TRBV28,NA,NA,CASSLTGAPRFGEKLFF,TGTGCCAGCAGTTTAACGGGGGCCCCGCGATTTGGTGAAAAACTGTTTTTT
TRBJ2-1,TRBV5-1,TRBD2,NA,CASSQTGGRVNEQFF,TGCGCCAGCAGCCAAACCGGCGGGAGGGTCAATGAGCAGTTCTTC
TRBJ1-2,TRBV9,NA,NA,CASSLEGLTLYGYTF,TGTGCCAGCAGCTTGGAGGGGTTGACCCTCTATGGCTACACCTTC
TRBJ2-1,TRBV4-3,TRBD2,NA,CASSQVRGALNEQFF,TGCGCCAGCAGCCAAGTGCGGGGGGCCCTCAATGAGCAGTTCTTC
TRBJ2-1,TRBV5-1,NA,many,CASSLQMDEQFF,TGCGCCAGCAGCTTGCAGATGGATGAGCAGTTCTTC
TRBJ1-5,TRBV28,TRBD1,many,CASSTLGQGRNQPQHF,TGTGCCAGCAGCACGCTTGGACAGGGGCGCAATCAGCCCCAGCATTTT
TRBJ2-7,TRBV30,NA,NA,CAWSPGSGNYYEQYF,TGTGCCTGGTCCCCCGGGTCCGGGAATTACTACGAGCAGTACTTC
TRBJ2-1,TRBV20-1,TRBD2,few,CSARDPSAGSSYNEQFF,TGCAGTGCTAGAGATCCCTCAGCGGGGAGCTCCTACAATGAGCAGTTCTTC
TRBJ2-3,TRBV19,TRBD2,many,CASSKGLAGLTDTQYF,TGTGCCAGTAGTAAAGGACTAGCGGGATTGACAGATACGCAGTATTTT
TRBJ2-3,TRBV28,NA,many,CASSLRTLGTDTQYF,TGTGCCAGCAGTCTACGCACCTTAGGAACAGATACGCAGTATTTT
TRBJ2-7,TRBV19,NA,few,CASSTRMETYEQYF,TGTGCCAGTAGTACAAGGATGGAGACCTACGAGCAGTACTTC
TRBJ1-6,TRBV5-1,NA,many,CASSLDHRSNSPLHF,TGCGCCAGCAGCTTGGATCACAGGAGTAATTCACCCCTCCACTTT
TRBJ2-7,TRBV6-2/TRBV6-3,NA,few,CASSYSPQGRREQYF,TGTGCCAGCAGTTACTCGCCCCAGGGAAGGCGCGAGCAGTACTTC
TRBJ1-2,TRBV12-3/TRBV12-4,NA,NA,CDSSLELGYGYTF,TGTGACAGCAGTTTAGAATTGGGTTATGGCTACACCTTC
TRBJ2-7,TRBV5-6,NA,NA,CASSFGMWKAGTYEQYF,TGTGCCAGCAGCTTTGGTATGTGGAAGGCGGGGACCTACGAGCAGTACTTC
TRBJ2-1,TRBV5-1,TRBD1,NA,CASSLGLGGNNEQFF,TGCGCCAGCAGCTTGGGCCTAGGGGGCAACAATGAGCAGTTCTTC
TRBJ2-1,TRBV20-1,NA,few,CSARDWREPYNEQFF,TGCAGTGCTAGAGATTGGAGGGAACCATACAATGAGCAGTTCTTC
TRBJ2-7,TRBV3-1,TRBD2,NA,CASSPGLAGYYEQYF,TGTGCCAGCAGCCCGGGACTAGCGGGTTACTACGAGCAGTACTTC
TRBJ2-2,TRBV29-1,NA,NA,CSVGEVIGELFF,TGCAGCGTTGGGGAGGTGATCGGGGAGCTGTTTTTT
TRBJ1-5,TRBV12-3/TRBV12-4,NA,many,CASSLGDQPQHF,TGTGCCAGCAGTTTGGGGGATCAGCCCCAGCATTTT
TRBJ2-2,TRBV6-5,NA,NA,CASSYRSANTGELFF,TGTGCCAGCAGTTACCGGTCAGCGAACACCGGGGAGCTGTTTTTT
TRBJ1-1,TRBV12-3/TRBV12-4,NA,few,CASSLSREHFF,TGTGCCAGCAGTTTATCGCGTGAGCATTTCTTT
TRBJ2-3,TRBV24-1,NA,few,CATSDPATDTQYF,TGTGCCACCAGTGACCCCGCTACAGATACGCAGTATTTT
TRBJ2-2,TRBV6-5,NA,NA,CASRRDRTLNTGELFF,TGTGCCAGCAGGCGAGACAGGACCCTGAACACCGGGGAGCTGTTTTTT
TRBJ1-2,TRBV3-1,TRBD1,few,CASSQDRGQQGYTF,TGTGCCAGCAGCCAAGACAGGGGGCAGCAAGGCTACACCTTC
TRBJ2-1,TRBV7-2,NA,NA,CASSLTLRDEQFF,TGTGCCAGCAGCTTAACGTTACGGGATGAGCAGTTCTTC
TRBJ2-2,TRBV12-3/TRBV12-4,TRBD1,many,CASSYGTGANTGELFF,TGTGCCAGCAGCTATGGGACAGGGGCTAACACCGGGGAGCTGTTTTTT
TRBJ1-3,TRBV27,NA,NA,CASSLRGVSGNTIYF,TGTGCCAGCAGTTTAAGGGGCGTCTCTGGAAACACCATATATTTT
TRBJ2-7,TRBV4-1,NA,few,CASSQDLPSYEQYF,TGCGCCAGCAGCCAAGATTTACCCTCCTACGAGCAGTACTTC
TRBJ1-1,TRBV5-6,TRBD1,many,CASSFRGRLTEAFF,TGTGCCAGCAGCTTTAGGGGGCGGCTGACTGAAGCTTTCTTT
TRBJ1-5,TRBV21-1,NA,NA,CASTGLRQGVPNQPQHF,TGTGCCAGCACCGGACTCCGACAGGGGGTTCCTAATCAGCCCCAGCATTTT
TRBJ2-7,TRBV12-3/TRBV12-4,TRBD1,many,CASSRPGTGSPYEQYF,TGTGCCAGCAGTCGGCCCGGGACAGGGAGCCCCTACGAGCAGTACTTC
TRBJ1-2,TRBV19,NA,NA,CASTPAPHYGYTF,TGTGCCAGTACACCAGCCCCGCACTATGGCTACACCTTC
TRBJ2-3,TRBV24-1,NA,few,CATSDKSRDGRSTDTQYF,TGTGCCACCAGTGACAAATCCCGGGACGGTCGTAGCACAGATACGCAGTATTTT
TRBJ2-7,TRBV15,NA,NA,CATSPGLLPSEQYF,TGTGCCACCTCCCCGGGACTCCTTCCAAGCGAGCAGTACTTC